Sequencing of this TCR beta chain was carried out in a study of CD8 T cells in Susac syndrome. Random hexamers primed reverse transcription of 0.5 to 1 ug RNA. The TCR beta CDR3 was amplified by immunoSEQ multiplex PCR across 54 Vbeta, 13 Jbeta. TCRdb passed the immunoSEQ multiplex PCR reads through MiXCR, listing each CDR3 protein once. The sample has some 300,000 distinct CDR3 sequences, 89% seen once. Sequencing of TCR beta was performed on blood CD8+ and CD4+ T cells. The patients who served as multiple sclerosis controls were treatment-naive and had stable or active relapsing-remitting disease that fulfilled the revised McDonald criteria. Purification of the CD8+ and CD4+ T cells relied on negative isolation, and TEMRA cells underwent FACS enrichment. This receptor was identified in a human donor with multiple sclerosis. The sequenced sample was CD8+ T cells from PBMCs.

This chain's CDR3 is CASGTGYRSGNTIYF. The CDR3 DNA reads TGTGCCAGCGGGACAGGGTACCGGTCTGGAAACACCATATATTTT. The chain employs TRBV10-3 and TRBJ1-3; 9 nucleotides align to TRBD1. The CDR3 length is 15 residues. Per the germline V gene, CDR1 is ENHRY and CDR2 is SYGVKD. V shed 10 bases, J shed 1 base, and the junction held 8 bases outside the gene matches.